This TCR beta chain was recovered during a study of metastatic and nonmetastatic thyroid tumors. Treatment of any kind had been given to no patient before thyroid surgery. Per germline, CDR1 MNHNS and CDR2 SASEGT. CDR3 length: 11 amino acids. The V and J ends lost 8 bases and 1 base respectively, with 6 bases between them. TCRdb re-called the PCR reads via MiXCR. The sample holds just under 20,000 clones; 35% to 45% are singletons and the top ten take roughly a quarter. The specimen sequenced was tumor tissue. The TCR sequence derives from a female donor with papillary thyroid cancer or a benign thyroid nodule (not recorded which). Some clones in this sample may be carry-over from other donors' samples. The V gene is TRBV6-1, the J gene TRBJ2-7, with TRBD1 as a possible D gene (5 bases). CDR3 sequence reads: CASQGSYEQYF. The CDR3 DNA follows: TGTGCCAGCCAGGGATCCTACGAGCAGTACTTC.